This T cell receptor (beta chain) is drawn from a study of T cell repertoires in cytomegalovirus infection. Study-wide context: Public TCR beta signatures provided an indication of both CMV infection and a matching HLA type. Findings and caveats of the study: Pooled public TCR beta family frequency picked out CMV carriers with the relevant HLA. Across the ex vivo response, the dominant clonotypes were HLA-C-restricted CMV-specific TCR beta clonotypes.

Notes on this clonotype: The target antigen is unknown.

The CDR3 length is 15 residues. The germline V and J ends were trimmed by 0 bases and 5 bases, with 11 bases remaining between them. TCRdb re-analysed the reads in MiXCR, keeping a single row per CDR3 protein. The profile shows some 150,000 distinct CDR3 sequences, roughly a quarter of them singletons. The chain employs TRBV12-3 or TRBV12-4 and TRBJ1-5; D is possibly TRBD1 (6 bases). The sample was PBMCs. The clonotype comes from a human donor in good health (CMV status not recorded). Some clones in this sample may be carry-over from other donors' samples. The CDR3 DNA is TGTGCCAGCAGTTTAGCAGCGGGGGCGGATCAGCCCCAGCATTTT. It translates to CASSLAAGADQPQHF.